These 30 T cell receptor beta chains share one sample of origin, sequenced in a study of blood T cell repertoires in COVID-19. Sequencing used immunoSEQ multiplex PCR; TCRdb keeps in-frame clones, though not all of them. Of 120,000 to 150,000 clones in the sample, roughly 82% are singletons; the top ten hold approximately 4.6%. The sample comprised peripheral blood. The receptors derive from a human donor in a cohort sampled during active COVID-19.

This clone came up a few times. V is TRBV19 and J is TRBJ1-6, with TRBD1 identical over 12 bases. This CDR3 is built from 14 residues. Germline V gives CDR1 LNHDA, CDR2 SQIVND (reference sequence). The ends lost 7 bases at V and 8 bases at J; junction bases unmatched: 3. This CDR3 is CASIGTGGDSPLHF. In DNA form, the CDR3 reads TGTGCCAGTATTGGGACAGGGGGCGATTCACCCCTCCACTTT.

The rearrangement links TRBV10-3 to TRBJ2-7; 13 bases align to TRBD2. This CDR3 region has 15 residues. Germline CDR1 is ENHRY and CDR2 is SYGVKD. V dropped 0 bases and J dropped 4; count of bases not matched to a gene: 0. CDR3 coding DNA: TGTGCCATCAGTGAGTCGGGACTAGCGGGGTACGAGCAGTACGTC. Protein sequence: CAISESGLAGYEQYV.

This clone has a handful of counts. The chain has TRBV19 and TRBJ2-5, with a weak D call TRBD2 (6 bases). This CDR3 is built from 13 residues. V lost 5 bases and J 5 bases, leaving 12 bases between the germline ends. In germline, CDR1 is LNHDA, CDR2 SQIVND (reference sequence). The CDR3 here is CASSGGERETQYF. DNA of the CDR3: TGTGCCAGTAGTGGAGGGGAGAGGGAGACCCAGTACTTC.

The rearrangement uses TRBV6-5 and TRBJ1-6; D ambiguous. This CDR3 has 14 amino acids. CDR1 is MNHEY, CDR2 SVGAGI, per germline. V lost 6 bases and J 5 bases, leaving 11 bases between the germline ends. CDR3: CASRDILNNSPLHF. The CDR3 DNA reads TGTGCCAGCAGAGACATCTTGAATAATTCACCCCTCCACTTT.

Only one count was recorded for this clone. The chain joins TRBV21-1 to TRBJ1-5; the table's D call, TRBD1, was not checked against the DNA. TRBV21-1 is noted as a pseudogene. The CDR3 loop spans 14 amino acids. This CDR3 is CASSKDRGYQPQHF. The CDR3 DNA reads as TGTGCCAGCAGCAAAGACAGGGGATACCAGCCCCAGCATTTT.

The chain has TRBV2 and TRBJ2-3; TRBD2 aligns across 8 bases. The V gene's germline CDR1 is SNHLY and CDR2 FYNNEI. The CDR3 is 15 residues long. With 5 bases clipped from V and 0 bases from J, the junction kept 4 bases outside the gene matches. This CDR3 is CASSSPSGSTDTQYF. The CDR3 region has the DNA TGTGCCAGCAGTAGCCCTAGCGGGAGCACAGATACGCAGTATTTT.

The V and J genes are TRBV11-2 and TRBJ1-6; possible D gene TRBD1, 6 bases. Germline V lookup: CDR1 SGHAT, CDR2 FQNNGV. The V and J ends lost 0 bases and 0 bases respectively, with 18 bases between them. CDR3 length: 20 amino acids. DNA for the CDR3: TGTGCCAGCAGCTTAGATATAGGGGACATTCGATTCTCCTATAATTCACCCCTCCACTTT. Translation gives CASSLDIGDIRFSYNSPLHF.

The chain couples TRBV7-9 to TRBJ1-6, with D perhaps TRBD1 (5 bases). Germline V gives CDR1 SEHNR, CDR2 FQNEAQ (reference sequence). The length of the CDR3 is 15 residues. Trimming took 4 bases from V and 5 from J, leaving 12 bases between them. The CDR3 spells CASSSTVGHNSPLHF. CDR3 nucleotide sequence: TGTGCCAGCAGCTCGACAGTGGGCCATAATTCACCCCTCCACTTT.

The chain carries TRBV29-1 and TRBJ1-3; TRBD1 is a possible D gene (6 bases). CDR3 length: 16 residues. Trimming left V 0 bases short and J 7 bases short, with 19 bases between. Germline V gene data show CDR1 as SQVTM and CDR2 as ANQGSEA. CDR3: CSVEDPLEVGANTIYF. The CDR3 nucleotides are TGCAGCGTTGAAGATCCCCTCGAGGTGGGGGCGAACACCATATATTTT.

The chain's CDR3 is CASSLSSWRMQFF. CDR3 DNA: TGTGCCAGCAGTTTATCGAGTTGGAGAATGCAGTTCTTC. The chain has TRBV27 and TRBJ2-1; D gene unclear. The V end was cut by 0 bases, the J end by 12 bases, with 12 bases between. The CDR3 runs 13 residues. Per germline, CDR1 MNHEY and CDR2 SMNVEV (reference sequence).

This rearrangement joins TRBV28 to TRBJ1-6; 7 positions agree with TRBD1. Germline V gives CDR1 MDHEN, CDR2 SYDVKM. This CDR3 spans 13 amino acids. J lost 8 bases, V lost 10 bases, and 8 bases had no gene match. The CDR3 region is CATHRGQDSPLHF. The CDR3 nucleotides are TGTGCCACCCACCGTGGACAGGATTCACCCCTCCACTTT. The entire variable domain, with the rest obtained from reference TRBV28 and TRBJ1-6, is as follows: DVKVTQSSRYLVKRTGEKVFLECVQDMDHENMFWYRQDPGLGLRLIYFSYDVKMKEKGDIPEGYSVSREKKERFSLILESASTNQTSMYLCATHRGQDSPLHFGNGTRLTVT.

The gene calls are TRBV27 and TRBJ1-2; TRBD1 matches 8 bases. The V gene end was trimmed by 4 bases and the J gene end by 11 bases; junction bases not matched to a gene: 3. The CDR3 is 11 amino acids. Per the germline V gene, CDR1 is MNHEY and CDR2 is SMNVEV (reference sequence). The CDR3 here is CASSYRGVYTF. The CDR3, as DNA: TGTGCCAGCAGTTACAGGGGGGTATACACCTTC.

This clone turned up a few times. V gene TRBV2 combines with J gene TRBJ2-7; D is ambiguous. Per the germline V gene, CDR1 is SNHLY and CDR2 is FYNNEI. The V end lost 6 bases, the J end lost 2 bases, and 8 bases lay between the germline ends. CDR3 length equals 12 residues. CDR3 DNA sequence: TGTGCCAGCAGACTCACTACCTACGAGCAGTACTTC. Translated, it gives CASRLTTYEQYF.

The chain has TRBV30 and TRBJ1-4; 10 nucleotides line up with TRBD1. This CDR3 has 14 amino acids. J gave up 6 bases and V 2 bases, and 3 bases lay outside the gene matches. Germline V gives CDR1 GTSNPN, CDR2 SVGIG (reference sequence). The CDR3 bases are TGTGCCTGGAGTAAAGGGACAGGGGATGAAAAACTGTTTTTT. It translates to CAWSKGTGDEKLFF.

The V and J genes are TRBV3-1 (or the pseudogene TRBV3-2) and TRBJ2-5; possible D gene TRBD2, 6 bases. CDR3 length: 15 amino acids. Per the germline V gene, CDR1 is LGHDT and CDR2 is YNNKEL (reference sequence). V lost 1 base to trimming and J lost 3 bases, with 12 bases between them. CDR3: CASSQVRGSKETQYF. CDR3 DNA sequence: TGTGCCAGCAGCCAAGTCCGGGGGAGCAAAGAGACCCAGTACTTC.

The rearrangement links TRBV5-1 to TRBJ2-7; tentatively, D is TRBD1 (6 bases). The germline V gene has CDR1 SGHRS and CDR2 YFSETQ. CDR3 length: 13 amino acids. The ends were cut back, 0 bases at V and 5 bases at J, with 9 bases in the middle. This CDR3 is CASSLDREHEQYF. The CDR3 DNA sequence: TGCGCCAGCAGCTTGGACAGGGAACACGAGCAGTACTTC. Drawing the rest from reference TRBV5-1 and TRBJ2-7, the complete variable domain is KAGVTQTPRYLIKTRGQQVTLSCSPISGHRSVSWYQQTPGQGLQFLFEYFSETQRNKGNFPGRFSGRQFSNSRSEMNVSTLELGDSALYLCASSLDREHEQYFGPGTRLTVT.

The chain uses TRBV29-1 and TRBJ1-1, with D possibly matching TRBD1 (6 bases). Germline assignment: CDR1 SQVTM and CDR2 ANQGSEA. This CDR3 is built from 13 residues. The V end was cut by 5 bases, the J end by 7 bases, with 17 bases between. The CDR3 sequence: CSVPITGYLEAFF. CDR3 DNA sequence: TGCAGCGTTCCTATTACAGGGTACCTTGAAGCTTTCTTT.

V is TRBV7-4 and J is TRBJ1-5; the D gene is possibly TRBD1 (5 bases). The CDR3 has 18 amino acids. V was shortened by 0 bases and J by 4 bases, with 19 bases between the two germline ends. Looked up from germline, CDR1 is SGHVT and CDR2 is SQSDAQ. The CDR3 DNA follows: TGTGCCAGCAGCTTAGCCCCCCCCGGGAGGGGAGGAAATCAGCCCCAGCATTTT. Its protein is CASSLAPPGRGGNQPQHF.

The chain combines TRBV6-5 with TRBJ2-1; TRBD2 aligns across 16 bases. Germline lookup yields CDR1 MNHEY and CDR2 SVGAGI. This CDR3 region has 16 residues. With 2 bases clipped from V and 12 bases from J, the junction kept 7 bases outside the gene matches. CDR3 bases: TGTGCCAGCAGTTACACAGGGACTAGCGGGAGGGCCCGGCAGTTCTTC. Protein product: CASSYTGTSGRARQFF.

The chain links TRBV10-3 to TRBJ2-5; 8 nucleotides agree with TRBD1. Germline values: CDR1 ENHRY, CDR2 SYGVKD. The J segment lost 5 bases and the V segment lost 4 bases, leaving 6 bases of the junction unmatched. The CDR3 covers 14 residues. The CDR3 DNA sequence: TGTGCCATCAGTGGGTCAGGGGGCCGGGAGACCCAGTACTTC. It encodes CAISGSGGRETQYF.

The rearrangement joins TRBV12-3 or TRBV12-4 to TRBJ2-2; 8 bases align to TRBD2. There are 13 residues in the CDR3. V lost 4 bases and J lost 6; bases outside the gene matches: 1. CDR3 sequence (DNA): TGTGCCAGCAGTTACGGGAGGGCCGGGGAGCTGTTTTTT. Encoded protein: CASSYGRAGELFF.

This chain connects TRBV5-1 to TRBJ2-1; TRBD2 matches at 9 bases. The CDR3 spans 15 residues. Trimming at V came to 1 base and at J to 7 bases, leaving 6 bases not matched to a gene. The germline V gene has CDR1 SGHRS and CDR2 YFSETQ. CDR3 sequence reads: CASSLQLAGRNEQFF. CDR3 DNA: TGCGCCAGCAGCTTGCAACTAGCGGGCAGGAATGAGCAGTTCTTC.

The CDR3 nucleotides read TGTGCCAGCAGCAAAGGACTAGCGGGAGATTCCTACAATGAGCAGTTCTTC. This sequence encodes CASSKGLAGDSYNEQFF. V gene TRBV7-9 combines with J gene TRBJ2-1; 13 bases align to TRBD2. The CDR3 is made up of 17 amino acids. With V trimmed by 5 bases and J by 1 base, 5 bases remained unmatched. Germline CDR1 reads SEHNR; CDR2 reads FQNEAQ (reference sequence). The entire variable domain, with the rest obtained from reference TRBV7-9 and TRBJ2-1, is as follows: DTGVSQNPRHKITKRGQNVTFRCDPISEHNRLYWYRQTLGQGPEFLTYFQNEAQLEKSRLLSDRFSAERPKGSFSTLEIQRTEQGDSAMYLCASSKGLAGDSYNEQFFGPGTRLTVL.

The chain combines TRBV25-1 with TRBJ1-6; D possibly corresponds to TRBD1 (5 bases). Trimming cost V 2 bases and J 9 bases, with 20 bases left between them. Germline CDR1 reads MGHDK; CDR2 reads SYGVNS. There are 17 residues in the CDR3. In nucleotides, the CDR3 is TGTGCCAGCAGTGAACTTCTCCAGGGCCGAAGTAGTTCACCCCTCCACTTT. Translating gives CASSELLQGRSSSPLHF. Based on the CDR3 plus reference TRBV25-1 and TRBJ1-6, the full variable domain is EADIYQTPRYLVIGTGKKITLECSQTMGHDKMYWYQQDPGMELHLIHYSYGVNSTEKGDLSSESTVSRIRTEHFPLTLESARPSHTSQYLCASSELLQGRSSSPLHFGNGTRLTVT.

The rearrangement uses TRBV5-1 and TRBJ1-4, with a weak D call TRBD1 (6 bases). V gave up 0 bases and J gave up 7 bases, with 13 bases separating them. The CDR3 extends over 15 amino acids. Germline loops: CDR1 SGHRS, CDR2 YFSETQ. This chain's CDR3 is CASSLATGQGEKLFF. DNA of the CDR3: TGCGCCAGCAGCTTGGCTACAGGGCAAGGTGAAAAACTGTTTTTT.

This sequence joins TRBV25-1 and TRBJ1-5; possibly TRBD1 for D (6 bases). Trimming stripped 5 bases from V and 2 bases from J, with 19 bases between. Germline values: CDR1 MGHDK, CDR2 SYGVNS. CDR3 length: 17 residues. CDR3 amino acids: CASSRGQQGIGNQPQHF. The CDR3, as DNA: TGTGCCAGCAGTCGTGGGCAACAGGGCATCGGCAATCAGCCCCAGCATTTT. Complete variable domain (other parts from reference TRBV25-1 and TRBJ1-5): EADIYQTPRYLVIGTGKKITLECSQTMGHDKMYWYQQDPGMELHLIHYSYGVNSTEKGDLSSESTVSRIRTEHFPLTLESARPSHTSQYLCASSRGQQGIGNQPQHFGDGTRLSIL.

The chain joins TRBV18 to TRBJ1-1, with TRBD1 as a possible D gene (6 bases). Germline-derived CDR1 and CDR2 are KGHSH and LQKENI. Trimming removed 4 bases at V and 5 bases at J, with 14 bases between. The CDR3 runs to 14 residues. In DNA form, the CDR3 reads TGTGCCAGCTCACAGGACAGACAACAGACTGAAGCTTTCTTT. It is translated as CASSQDRQQTEAFF.

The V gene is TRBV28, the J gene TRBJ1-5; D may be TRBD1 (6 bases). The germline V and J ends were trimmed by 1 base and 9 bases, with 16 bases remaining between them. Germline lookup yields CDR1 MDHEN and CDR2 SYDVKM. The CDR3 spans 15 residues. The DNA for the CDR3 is TGTGCCAGCAGTTTATATCAGGGGAATATCAGGCCCCAGCATTTT. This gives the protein CASSLYQGNIRPQHF.

CDR3 nucleotides: TGTGCCAGCAGCCATGGGCGTGTCAAGGGCGGGCAGAACTATGGCTACACCTTC. Translation gives CASSHGRVKGGQNYGYTF. The rearrangement joins TRBV4-2 to TRBJ1-2; D is unclear. The CDR3 is 18 residues long. Per the germline V gene, CDR1 is LGHNA and CDR2 is YNFKEQ. V lost 3 bases, J lost 2 bases, and 22 bases lay in between.

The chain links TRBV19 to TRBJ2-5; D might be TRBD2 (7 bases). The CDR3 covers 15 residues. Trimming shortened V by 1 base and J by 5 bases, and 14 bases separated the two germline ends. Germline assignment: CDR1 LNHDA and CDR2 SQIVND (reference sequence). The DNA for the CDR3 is TGTGCCAGTAGTATAGGCCCGGGGGGCGGTGAGACCCAGTACTTC. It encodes CASSIGPGGGETQYF.